What follows is one T cell receptor (beta chain) and its context. No antigen is known for it. The unexposed donors gave CD4+ T cells in about 2011-2018, prior to COVID-19. The cells were cultured for under twelve days before CD4+ T cells were isolated. PBMCs were plated at two million per well in IL-2-containing medium. This sample is drawn from a study of CD4 T cells in relation to SARS-CoV-2 and coronaviruses. For the study at large: Negative control cultures got HIV-1 Nef peptides or no peptide.

With 5 bases clipped from V and 2 bases from J, the junction kept 7 bases outside the gene matches. The germline V gene encodes CDR1 SGHTA and CDR2 FQGNSA. CDR3 length: 16 residues. The method was immunoSEQ multiplex PCR; TCRdb's version includes in-frame clones alone and lacks a portion of them. In the table there are more than 15,000 clones, roughly 77% of which are singletons. The sequenced sample consisted of CD4+ T cells from PBMCs, cultured in vitro. This chain links TRBV7-2 with TRBJ1-3; 9 bases are shared with TRBD1. The receptor's source is a human donor in good health. In DNA, the CDR3 is TGTGCCAGCAGCCGTTCCGGGACAGGGACTGGAAACACCATATATTTT. Encoded protein: CASSRSGTGTGNTIYF.